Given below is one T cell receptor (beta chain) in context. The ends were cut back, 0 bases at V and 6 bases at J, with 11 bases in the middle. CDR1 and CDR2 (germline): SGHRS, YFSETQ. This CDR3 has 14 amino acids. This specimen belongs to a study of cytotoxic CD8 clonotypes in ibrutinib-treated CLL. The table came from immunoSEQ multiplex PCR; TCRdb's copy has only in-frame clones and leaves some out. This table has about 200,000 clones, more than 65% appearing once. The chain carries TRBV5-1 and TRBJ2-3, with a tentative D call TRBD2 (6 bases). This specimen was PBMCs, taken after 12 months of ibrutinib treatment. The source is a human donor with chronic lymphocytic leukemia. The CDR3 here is CASSLGGGSDTQYF. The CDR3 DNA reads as TGCGCCAGCAGCTTGGGGGGAGGCTCCGATACGCAGTATTTT.